The subject of this entry is one T cell receptor (beta chain). This sample was included in a study of blood T cell repertoires in COVID-19. Background on the study: T cells, B-cell-depleted T cells, or PBMCs supplied cDNA or gDNA.

The junction had 8 bases not matched to a gene; V was cut back by 5 bases and J by 5 bases. The CDR3 has 16 amino acids. Germline V gene data show CDR1 as SGHTA and CDR2 as FQGTGA. How the authors handled the data: Researchers report that nucleated cell counts were estimated from reference gene primer amplification. The table came from immunoSEQ multiplex PCR; TCRdb's copy has only in-frame clones and leaves some out. D and trimming were read from the DNA, whereas the V and J calls and clone size are those reported in that table. In the table there are about 170,000 clones, about nine tenths of which are singletons.

This clonotype was obtained from a man aged 18 to 30 with COVID-19, enrolled during active disease. The gene calls are TRBV7-3 and TRBJ2-2, with 10 bases identical to TRBD2. What was sequenced was peripheral blood. CDR3 DNA sequence: TGTGCCAGCAGCCCTCCGGGACTAGCGAGTACCGGGGAGCTGTTTTTT. It specifies CASSPPGLASTGELFF.